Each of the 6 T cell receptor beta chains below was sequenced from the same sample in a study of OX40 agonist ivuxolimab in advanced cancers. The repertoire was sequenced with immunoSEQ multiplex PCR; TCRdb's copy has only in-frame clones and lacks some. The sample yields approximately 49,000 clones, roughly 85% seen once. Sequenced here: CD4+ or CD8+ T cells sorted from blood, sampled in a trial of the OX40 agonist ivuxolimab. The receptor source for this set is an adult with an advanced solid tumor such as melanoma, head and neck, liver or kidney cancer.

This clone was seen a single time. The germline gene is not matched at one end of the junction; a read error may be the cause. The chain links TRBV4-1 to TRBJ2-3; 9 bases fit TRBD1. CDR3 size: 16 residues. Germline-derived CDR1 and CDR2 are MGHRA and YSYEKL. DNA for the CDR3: TGCGCCAGCAGCCAAGCCCTGGACAGGGGCCAAGCATGGGCTCCTTTT. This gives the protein CASSQALDRGQAWAPF.

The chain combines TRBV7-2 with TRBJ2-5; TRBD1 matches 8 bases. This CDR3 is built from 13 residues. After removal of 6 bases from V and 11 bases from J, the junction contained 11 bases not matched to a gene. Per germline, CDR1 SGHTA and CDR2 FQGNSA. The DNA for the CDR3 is TGTGCCAGCAGGGCGGGACAGGAAATATTTCAGTACTTC. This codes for CASRAGQEIFQYF. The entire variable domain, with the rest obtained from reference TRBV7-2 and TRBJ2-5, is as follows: GAGVSQSPSNKVTEKGKDVELRCDPISGHTALYWYRQSLGQGLEFLIYFQGNSAPDKSGLPSDRFSAERTGGSVSTLTIQRTQQEDSAVYLCASRAGQEIFQYFGPGTRLLVL.

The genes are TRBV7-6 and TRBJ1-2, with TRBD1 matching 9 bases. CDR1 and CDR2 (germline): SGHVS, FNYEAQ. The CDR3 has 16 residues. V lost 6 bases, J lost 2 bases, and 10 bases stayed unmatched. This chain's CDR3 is CASSSTGGAWNYGYTF. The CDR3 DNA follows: TGTGCCAGCAGTTCCACAGGGGGCGCATGGAACTATGGCTACACCTTC. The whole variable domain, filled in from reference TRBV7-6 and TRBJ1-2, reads GAGVSQSPRYKVTKRGQDVALRCDPISGHVSLYWYRQALGQGPEFLTYFNYEAQQDKSGLPNDRFSAERPEGSISTLTIQRTEQRDSAMYRCASSSTGGAWNYGYTFGSGTRLTVV.

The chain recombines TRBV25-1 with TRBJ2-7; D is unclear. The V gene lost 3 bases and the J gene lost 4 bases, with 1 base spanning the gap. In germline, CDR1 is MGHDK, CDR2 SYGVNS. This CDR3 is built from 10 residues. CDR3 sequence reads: CASSDYEQYF. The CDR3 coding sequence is TGTGCCAGCAGTGATTACGAGCAGTACTTC.

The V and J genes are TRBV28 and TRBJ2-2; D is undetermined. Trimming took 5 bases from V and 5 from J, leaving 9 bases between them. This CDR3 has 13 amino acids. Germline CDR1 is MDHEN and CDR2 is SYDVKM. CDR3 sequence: CASSGQPTGELFF. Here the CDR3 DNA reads TGTGCCAGCAGTGGTCAGCCTACCGGGGAGCTGTTTTTT.

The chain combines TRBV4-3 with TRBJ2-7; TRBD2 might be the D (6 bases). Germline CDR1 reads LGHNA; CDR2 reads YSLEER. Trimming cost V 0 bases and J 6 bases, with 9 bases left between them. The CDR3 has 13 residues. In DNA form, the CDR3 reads TGCGCCAGCAGCCAAGAGGGGGGTCGCGAGCAGTACTTC. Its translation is CASSQEGGREQYF.